This T cell receptor (beta chain) was identified in a study of blood T cell repertoires in COVID-19. The overall study: Acute-phase and convalescent COVID-19 samples originated in the United States, Italy and Spain. From T cells, B-cell-depleted T cells, or PBMCs came the material, which was cDNA or gDNA.

Study processing details: By means of reference gene primer amplification, nucleated cell counts were estimated. Here immunoSEQ multiplex PCR was the method, and the copy in TCRdb shows in-frame clones only, minus some. V and J calls and clone size follow that table, whereas D and trimming were derived from the DNA. The sample lists 200,000 to 250,000 clones; roughly 84% were seen once. The CDR3 length is 14 residues. Germline V lookup: CDR1 SGHTS, CDR2 YDEGEE. With 4 bases clipped from V and 1 base from J, the junction kept 3 bases outside the gene matches. This TCR came from a man in his forties with acute or convalescent COVID-19. Sequenced: peripheral blood. The V and J genes are TRBV5-8 and TRBJ1-2; TRBD1 matches at 8 bases. This chain's CDR3 is CASSQGASNYGYTF. The CDR3 nucleotides are TGTGCCAGCAGCCAGGGGGCTAGTAACTATGGCTACACCTTC.